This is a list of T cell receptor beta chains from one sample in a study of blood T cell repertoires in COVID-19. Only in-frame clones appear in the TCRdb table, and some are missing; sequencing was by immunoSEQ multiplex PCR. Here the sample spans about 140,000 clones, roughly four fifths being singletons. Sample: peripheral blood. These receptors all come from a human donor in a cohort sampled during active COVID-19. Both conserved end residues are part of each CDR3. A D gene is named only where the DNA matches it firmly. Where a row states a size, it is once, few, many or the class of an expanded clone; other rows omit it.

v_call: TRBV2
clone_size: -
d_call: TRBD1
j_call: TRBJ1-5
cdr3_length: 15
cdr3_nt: TGTGCCAGCAGTGTTGGACAGGGGACAAATCAGCCCCAGCATTTT
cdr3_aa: CASSVGQGTNQPQHF

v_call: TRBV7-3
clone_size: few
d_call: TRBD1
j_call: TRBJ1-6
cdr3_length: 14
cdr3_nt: TGTGCCAGCAGCCCGACAGGGGATAATTCACCCCTCCACTTT
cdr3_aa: CASSPTGDNSPLHF

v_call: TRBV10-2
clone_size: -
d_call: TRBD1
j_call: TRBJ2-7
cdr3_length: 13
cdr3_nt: TGCGCCAGCATGGGGACAGTCTCCTACGAGCAGTACTTC
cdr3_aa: CASMGTVSYEQYF

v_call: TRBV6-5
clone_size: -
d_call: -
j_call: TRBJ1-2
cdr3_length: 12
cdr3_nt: TGTGCCAGCGTGGCAGCTAACTATGGCTACACCTTC
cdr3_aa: CASVAANYGYTF

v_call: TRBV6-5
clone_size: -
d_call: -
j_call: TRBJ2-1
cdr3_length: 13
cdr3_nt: TGTGCCAGCGCTGGGAGCTCCTACAATGAGCAGTTCTTC
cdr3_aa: CASAGSSYNEQFF

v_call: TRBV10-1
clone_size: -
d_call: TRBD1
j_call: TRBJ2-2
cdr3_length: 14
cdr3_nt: TGCGCCAGTTCGGACAGGGGGTCTTCCGGGGAGCTGTTTTTT
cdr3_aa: CASSDRGSSGELFF

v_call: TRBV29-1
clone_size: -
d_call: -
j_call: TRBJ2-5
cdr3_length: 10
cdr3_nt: TGCAGCGCTCCTAAAGAGACCCAGTACTTC
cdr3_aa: CSAPKETQYF

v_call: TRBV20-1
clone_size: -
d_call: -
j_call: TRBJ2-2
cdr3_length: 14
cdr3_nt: TGCAGTGCTAGTCCAGGCCCCCTTGGCCGGGAGCTGTTTTTT
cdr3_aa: CSASPGPLGRELFF

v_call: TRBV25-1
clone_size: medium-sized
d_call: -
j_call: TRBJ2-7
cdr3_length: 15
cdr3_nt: TGTGCCAGCAGTGGGGGGGGCAGAGTCCACTACGAGCAGTACTTC
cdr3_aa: CASSGGGRVHYEQYF

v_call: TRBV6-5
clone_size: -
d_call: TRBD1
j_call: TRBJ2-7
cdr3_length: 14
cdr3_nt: TGTGCCAGCAGGGGGACAGGGGGCTCCTACGAGCAGTACTTC
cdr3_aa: CASRGTGGSYEQYF

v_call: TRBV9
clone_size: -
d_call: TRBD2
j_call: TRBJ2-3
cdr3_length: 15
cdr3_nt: TGTGCCAGCAGCGCCACTAGCGGGGTTCAGGATACGCAGTATTTT
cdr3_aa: CASSATSGVQDTQYF

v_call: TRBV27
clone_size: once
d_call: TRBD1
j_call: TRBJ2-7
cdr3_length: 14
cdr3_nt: TGTGCCAGCAGTACGGGGACAGGGGCCTACGAGCAGTACTTC
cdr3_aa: CASSTGTGAYEQYF

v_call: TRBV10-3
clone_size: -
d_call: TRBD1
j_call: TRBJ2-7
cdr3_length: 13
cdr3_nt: TGTGCCATCAGTCCCGGACAGGGGAACGAGCAGTACTTC
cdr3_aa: CAISPGQGNEQYF

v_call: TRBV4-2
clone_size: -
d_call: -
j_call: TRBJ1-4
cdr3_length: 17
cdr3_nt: TGTGCCAGCAGCCACCCGGGCAGGGGCGCAACTAATGAAAAACTGTTTTTT
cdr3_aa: CASSHPGRGATNEKLFF

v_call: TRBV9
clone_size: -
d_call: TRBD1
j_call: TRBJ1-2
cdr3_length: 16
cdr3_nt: TGTGCCAGCAGCGACCAGGGACAGCGAGCTAACTATGGCTACACCTTC
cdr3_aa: CASSDQGQRANYGYTF

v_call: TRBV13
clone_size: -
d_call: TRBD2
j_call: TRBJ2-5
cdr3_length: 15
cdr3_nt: TGTGCCAGCAGCCCCACCTTTAGCGGGAGAGAGACCCAGTACTTC
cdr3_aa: CASSPTFSGRETQYF

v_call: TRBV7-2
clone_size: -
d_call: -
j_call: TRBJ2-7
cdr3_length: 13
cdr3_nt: TGTGCCAGCAGCTCGGACAGTTACTACGAGCAGTACTTC
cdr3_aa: CASSSDSYYEQYF

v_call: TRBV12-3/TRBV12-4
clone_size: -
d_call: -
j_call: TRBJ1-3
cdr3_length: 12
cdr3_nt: TGTGCCAGCAGACCCGAGGGAAACACCATATATTTT
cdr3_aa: CASRPEGNTIYF

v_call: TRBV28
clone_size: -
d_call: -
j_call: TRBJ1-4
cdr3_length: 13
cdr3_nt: TGTGCCAGCAGTGGGAGCCCGAATGAAAAACTGTTTTTT
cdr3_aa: CASSGSPNEKLFF

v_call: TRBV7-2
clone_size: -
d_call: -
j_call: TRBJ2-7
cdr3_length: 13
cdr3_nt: TGTGCCAGCAGCTTAGAAGGGGCAGGCGAGCAGTACTTC
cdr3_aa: CASSLEGAGEQYF

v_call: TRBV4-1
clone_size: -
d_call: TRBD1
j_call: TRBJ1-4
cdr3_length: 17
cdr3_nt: TGCGCCAGCAGCCAAGATTGGGGACAGGTGATTAATGAAAAACTGTTTTTT
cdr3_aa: CASSQDWGQVINEKLFF

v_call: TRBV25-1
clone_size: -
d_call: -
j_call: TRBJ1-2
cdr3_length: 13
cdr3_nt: TGTGCCAGCAGTGAGGCAGGGGTGGGTGGCTACACCTTC
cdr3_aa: CASSEAGVGGYTF

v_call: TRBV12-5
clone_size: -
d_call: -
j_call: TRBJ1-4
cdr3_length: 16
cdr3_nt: TGTGCTAGTGGTTTGGCCCCCGCGGAGGGAGGTGAAAAACTGTTTTTT
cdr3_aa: CASGLAPAEGGEKLFF

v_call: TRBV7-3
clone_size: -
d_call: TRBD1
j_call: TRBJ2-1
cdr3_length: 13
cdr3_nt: TGTGCCAGCAGCTTGGACAGGGTTAATGAGCAGTTCTTC
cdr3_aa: CASSLDRVNEQFF

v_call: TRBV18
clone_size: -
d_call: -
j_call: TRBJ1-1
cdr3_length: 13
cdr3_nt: TGTGCCAGCTCAGGCGGACAGAACACTGAAGCTTTCTTT
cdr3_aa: CASSGGQNTEAFF

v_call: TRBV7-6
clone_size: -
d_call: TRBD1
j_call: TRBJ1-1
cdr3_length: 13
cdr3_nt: TGTGCCAGCAGCGATTGGACAGGGGCAAGGGCTTTCTTT
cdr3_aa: CASSDWTGARAFF

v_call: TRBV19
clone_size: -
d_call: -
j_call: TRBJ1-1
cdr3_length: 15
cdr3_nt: TGTGCCAGTAGTATAGTTGGCAGTTCGAACACTGAAGCTTTCTTT
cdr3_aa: CASSIVGSSNTEAFF

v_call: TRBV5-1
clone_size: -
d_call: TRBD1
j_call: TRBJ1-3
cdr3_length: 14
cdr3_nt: TGCGCCAGCAGCTCGACAGGGGGTGGAAACACCATATATTTT
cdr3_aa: CASSSTGGGNTIYF

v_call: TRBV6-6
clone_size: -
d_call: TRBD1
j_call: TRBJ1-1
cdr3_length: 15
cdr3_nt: TGTGCCAGCAGTTACCGGGGACAGGGACGAACTGAAGCTTTCTTT
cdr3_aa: CASSYRGQGRTEAFF

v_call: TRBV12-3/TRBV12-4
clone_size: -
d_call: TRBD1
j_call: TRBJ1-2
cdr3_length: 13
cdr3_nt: TGTGCCAGCAGGGGGACAGGGGTCTATGGCTACACCTTC
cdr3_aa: CASRGTGVYGYTF

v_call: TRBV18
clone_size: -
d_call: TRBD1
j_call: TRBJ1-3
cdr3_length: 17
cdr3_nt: TGTGCCAGCTCACCGACAGGGGACCCCTACTCTGGAAACACCATATATTTT
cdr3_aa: CASSPTGDPYSGNTIYF

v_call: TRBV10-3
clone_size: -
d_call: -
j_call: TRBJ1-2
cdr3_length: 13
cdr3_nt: TGTGCCATCAGCGTAGGTGACACCTATGGCTACACCTTC
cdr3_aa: CAISVGDTYGYTF

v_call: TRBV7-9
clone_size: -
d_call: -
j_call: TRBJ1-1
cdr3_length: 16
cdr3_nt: TGTGCCAGCAGCTTAGTTGTGGGGGCGTCGGGTACTGAAGCTTTCTTT
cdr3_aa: CASSLVVGASGTEAFF

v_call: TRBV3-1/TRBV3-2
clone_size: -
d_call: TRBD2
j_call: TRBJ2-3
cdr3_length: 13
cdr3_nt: TGTGCCAGTCGGGGGGGAAGCACAGATACGCAGTATTTT
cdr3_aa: CASRGGSTDTQYF

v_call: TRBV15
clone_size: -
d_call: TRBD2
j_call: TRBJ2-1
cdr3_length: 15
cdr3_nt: TGTGCCACCAGCAGAGTTAGCGGGGGAGGTAATGAGCAGTTCTTC
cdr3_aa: CATSRVSGGGNEQFF

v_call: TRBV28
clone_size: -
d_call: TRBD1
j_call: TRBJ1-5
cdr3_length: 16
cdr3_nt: TGTGCCAGCGGCGAGGGGGGACAGGGATATGATCAGCCCCAGCATTTT
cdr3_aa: CASGEGGQGYDQPQHF

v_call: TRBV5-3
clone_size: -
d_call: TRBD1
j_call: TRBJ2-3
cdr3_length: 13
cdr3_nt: TGTGCCAGAAGTTACAGGGGAACAGATACGCAGTATTTT
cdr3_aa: CARSYRGTDTQYF

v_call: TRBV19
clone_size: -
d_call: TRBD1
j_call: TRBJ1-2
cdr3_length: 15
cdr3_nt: TGTGCCAGTAGTGGACCGACAGGGAGTCCCCATGGCTACACCTTC
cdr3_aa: CASSGPTGSPHGYTF

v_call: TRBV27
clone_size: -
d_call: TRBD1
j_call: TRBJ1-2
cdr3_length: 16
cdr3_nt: TGTGCCAGCAGTTCCAGGACAGGGGGCCGCTTTGGGGGCTACACCTTC
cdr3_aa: CASSSRTGGRFGGYTF

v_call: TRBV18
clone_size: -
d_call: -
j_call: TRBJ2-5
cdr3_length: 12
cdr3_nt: TGTGCCAGCTCAGGCAGTTGGGAGACCCAGTACTTC
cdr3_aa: CASSGSWETQYF

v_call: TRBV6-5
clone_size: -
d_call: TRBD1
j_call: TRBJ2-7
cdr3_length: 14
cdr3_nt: TGTGCCAGCAGTTACACCGCCAGGGGGTATGGACAGTACTTC
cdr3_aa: CASSYTARGYGQYF

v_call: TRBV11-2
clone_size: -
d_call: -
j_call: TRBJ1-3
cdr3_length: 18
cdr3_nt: TGTGCCAGCAGCACGAGGCGTGGACAGACCCGCTCTGGAAACACCATATATTTT
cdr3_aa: CASSTRRGQTRSGNTIYF

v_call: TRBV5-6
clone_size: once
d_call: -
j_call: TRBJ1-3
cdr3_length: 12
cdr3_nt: TGTGCCAGCAGTTTGGGAGTAAACACCATATATTTT
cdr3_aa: CASSLGVNTIYF

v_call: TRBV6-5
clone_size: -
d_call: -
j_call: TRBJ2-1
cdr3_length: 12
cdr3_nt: TGTGCCAGCAGCACAGGAGCATACGAGCAGTTCTTC
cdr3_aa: CASSTGAYEQFF

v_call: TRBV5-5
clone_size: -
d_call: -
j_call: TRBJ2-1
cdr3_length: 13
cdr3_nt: TGTGCCAGCAGCTTGCTGGGGGGGCATGAGCAGTTCTTC
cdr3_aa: CASSLLGGHEQFF

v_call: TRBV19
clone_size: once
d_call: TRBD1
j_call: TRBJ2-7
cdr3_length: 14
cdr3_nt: TGTGCCAGCCAGCCCGGACAGGGGGCATACGAGCAGTACTTC
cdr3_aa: CASQPGQGAYEQYF

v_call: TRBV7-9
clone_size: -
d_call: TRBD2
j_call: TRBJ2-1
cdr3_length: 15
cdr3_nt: TGTGCCAGCGCACCCGGGGGGGCAAGCTACAATGAGCAGTTCTTC
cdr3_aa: CASAPGGASYNEQFF

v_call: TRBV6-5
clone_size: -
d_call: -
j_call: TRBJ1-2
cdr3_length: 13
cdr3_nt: TGTGCCAGCAGACAGACAGGAACGTATGGCTACACCTTC
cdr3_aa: CASRQTGTYGYTF

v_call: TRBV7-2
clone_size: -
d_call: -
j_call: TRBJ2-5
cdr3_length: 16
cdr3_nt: TGTGCCAGCAGCATTTCCAAACCTGGGTCGAGGGAGACCCAGTACTTC
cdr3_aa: CASSISKPGSRETQYF

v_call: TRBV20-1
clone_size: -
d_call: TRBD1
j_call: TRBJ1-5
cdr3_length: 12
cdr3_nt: TGCAGTGCTTGTGATAAAGACAGGGCCCAGCATTTT
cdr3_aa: CSACDKDRAQHF

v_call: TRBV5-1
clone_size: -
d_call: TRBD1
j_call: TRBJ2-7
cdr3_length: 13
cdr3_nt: TGCGCCAGCAGCGAGATGACAGGGCACGAGCAGTACTTC
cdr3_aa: CASSEMTGHEQYF

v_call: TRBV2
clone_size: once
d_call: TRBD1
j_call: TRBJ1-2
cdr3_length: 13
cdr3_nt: TGTGCCAGCACCCAGACAGGGGTGGATCGCTACACCTTC
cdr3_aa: CASTQTGVDRYTF